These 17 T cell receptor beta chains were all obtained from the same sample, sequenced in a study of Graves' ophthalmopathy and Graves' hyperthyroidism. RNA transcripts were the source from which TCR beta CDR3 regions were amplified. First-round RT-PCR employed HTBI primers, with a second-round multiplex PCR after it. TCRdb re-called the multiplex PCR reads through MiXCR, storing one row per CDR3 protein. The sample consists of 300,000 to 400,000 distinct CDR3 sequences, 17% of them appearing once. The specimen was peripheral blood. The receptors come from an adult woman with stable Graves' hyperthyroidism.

The CDR3 region has the DNA TGTGCCAGCAGCGTAGGAAGCGTGAGCTCCTACGAGCAGTACTTC. Amino acid sequence: CASSVGSVSSYEQYF. The V and J genes are TRBV9 and TRBJ2-7; D gene uncertain. The CDR3 length is 15 residues. V was cut by 0 bases and J by 0 bases, with 10 bases left in between. The V gene's germline CDR1 is SGDLS and CDR2 YYNGEE.

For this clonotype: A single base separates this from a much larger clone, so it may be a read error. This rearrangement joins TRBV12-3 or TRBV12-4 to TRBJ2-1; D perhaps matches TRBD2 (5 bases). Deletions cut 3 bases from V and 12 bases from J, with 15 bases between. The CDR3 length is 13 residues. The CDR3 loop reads CASSFDLTSGQFF. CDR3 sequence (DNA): TGTGCCAGCAGTTTTGATTTAACAAGCGGGCAGTTCTTC.

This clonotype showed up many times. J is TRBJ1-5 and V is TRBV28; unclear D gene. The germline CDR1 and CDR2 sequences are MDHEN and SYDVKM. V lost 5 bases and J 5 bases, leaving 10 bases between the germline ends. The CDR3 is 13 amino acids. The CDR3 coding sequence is TGTGCCAGCAGTAATCCAGCCGATCAGCCCCAGCATTTT. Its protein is CASSNPADQPQHF.

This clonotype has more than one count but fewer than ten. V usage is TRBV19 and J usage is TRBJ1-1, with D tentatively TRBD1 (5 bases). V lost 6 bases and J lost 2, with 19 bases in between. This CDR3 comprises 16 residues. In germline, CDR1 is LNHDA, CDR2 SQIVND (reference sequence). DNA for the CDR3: TGTGCCAGTAGCCTTGGGGGAGGGTACGTCAACACTGAAGCTTTCTTT. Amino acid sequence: CASSLGGGYVNTEAFF.

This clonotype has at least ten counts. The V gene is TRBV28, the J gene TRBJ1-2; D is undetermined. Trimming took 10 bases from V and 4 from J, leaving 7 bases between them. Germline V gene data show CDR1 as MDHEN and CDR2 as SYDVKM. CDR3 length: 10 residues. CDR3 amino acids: CATGFYGYTF. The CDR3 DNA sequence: TGTGCCACTGGATTCTATGGCTACACCTTC.

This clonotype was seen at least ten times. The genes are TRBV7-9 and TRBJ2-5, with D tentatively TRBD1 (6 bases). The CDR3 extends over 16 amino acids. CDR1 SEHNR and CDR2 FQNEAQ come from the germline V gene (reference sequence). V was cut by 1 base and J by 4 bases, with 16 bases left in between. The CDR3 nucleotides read TGTGCCAGCAGCTTAGACGGGCAGGGGAGAGGAGAGACCCAGTACTTC. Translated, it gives CASSLDGQGRGETQYF. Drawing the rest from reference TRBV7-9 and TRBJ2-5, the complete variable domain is DTGVSQNPRHKITKRGQNVTFRCDPISEHNRLYWYRQTLGQGPEFLTYFQNEAQLEKSRLLSDRFSAERPKGSFSTLEIQRTEQGDSAMYLCASSLDGQGRGETQYFGPGTRLLVL.

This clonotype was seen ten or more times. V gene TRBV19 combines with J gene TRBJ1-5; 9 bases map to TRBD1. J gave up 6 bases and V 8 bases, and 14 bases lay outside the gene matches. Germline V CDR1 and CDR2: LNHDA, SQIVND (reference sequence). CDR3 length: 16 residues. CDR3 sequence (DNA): TGTGCCAGTTCTAACCCCCGATTGACAGGGGGTCAGCCCCAGCATTTT. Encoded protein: CASSNPRLTGGQPQHF.

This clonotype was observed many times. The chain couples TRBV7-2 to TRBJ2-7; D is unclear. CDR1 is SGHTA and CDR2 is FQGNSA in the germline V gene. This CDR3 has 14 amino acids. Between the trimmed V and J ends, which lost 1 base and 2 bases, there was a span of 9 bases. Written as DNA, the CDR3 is TGTGCCAGCAGCTTAGGGCAGGAACCCTACGAGCAGTACTTC. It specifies CASSLGQEPYEQYF.

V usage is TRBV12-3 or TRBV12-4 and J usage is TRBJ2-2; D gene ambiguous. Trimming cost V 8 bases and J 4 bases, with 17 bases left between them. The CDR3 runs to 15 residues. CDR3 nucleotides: TGTGCCAGCGGCCCCTCCCGGGTCTCCACCGGGGAGCTGTTTTTT. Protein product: CASGPSRVSTGELFF.

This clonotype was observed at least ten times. Here the CDR3 reads CSARVGRGVQETQYF. The CDR3 DNA sequence: TGCAGTGCTAGAGTGGGGAGGGGGGTCCAAGAGACCCAGTACTTC. This chain joins TRBV20-1 and TRBJ2-5; D might be TRBD2 (7 bases). V gave up 1 base and J gave up 1 base, with 13 bases separating them. The CDR3 runs to 15 residues. The germline gives CDR1 DFQATT, CDR2 SNEGSKA (reference sequence).

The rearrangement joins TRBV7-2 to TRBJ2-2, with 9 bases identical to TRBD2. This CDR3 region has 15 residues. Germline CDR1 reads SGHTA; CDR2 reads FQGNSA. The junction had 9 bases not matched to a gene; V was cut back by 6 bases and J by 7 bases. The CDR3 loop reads CASRPGAGGDGELFF. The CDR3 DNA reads TGTGCCAGCAGACCAGGAGCGGGAGGAGACGGGGAGCTGTTTTTT.

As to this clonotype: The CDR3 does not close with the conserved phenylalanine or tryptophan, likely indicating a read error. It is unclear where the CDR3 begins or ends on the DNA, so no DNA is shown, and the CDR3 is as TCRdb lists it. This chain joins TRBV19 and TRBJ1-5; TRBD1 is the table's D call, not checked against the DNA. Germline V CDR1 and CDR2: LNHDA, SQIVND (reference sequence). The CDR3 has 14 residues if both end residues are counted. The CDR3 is CASNEGGQNQPQRL.

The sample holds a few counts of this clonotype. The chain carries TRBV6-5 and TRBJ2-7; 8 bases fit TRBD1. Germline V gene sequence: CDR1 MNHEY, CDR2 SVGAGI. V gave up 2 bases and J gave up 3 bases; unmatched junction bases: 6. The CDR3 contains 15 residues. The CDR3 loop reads CASSYPGQGVYEQYF. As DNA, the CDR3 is TGTGCCAGCAGTTACCCTGGACAGGGAGTCTACGAGCAGTACTTC.

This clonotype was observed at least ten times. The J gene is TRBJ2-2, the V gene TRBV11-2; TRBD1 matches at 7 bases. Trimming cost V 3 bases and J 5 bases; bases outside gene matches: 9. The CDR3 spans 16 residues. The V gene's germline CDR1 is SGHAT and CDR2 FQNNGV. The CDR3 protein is CASSFLRQGRTGELFF. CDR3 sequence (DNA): TGTGCCAGCAGCTTCCTCCGACAGGGAAGAACCGGGGAGCTGTTTTTT. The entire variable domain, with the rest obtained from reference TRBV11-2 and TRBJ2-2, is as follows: EAGVAQSPRYKIIEKRQSVAFWCNPISGHATLYWYQQILGQGPKLLIQFQNNGVVDDSQLPKDRFSAERLKGVDSTLKIQPAKLEDSAVYLCASSFLRQGRTGELFFGEGSRLTVL.

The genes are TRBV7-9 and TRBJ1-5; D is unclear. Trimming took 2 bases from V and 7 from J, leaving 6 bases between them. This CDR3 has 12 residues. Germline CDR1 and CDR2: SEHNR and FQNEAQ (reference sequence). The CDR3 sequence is CASSLPLQPQHF. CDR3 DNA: TGTGCCAGCAGCTTACCCTTGCAGCCCCAGCATTTT.

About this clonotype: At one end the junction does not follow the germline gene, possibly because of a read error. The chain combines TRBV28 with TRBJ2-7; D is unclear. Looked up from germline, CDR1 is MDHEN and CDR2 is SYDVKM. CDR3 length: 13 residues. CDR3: CSSLTTYPHEQYF. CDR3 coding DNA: TGTTCCAGCCTAACAACATACCCCCACGAGCAGTACTTC. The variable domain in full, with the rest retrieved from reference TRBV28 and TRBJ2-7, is DVKVTQSSRYLVKRTGEKVFLECVQDMDHENMFWYRQDPGLGLRLIYFSYDVKMKEKGDIPEGYSVSREKKERFSLILESASTNQTSMYLCSSLTTYPHEQYFGPGTRLTVT.

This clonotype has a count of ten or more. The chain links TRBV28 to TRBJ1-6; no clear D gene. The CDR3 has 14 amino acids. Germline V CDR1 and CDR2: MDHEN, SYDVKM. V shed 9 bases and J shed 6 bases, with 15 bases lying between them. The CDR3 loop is CARVGRWGNSPLHF. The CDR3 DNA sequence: TGTGCCAGGGTAGGGAGGTGGGGTAATTCACCCCTCCACTTT.